This T cell receptor (beta chain) was retrieved from a study of OX40 agonist ivuxolimab in advanced cancers. Study results and limitations: In general, CD8+ T cells held more expanded clones than CD4+ did, on average. Determination of antigen specificity was not performed for the expanded peripheral T cells. Low normalized T-cell clonal expansion was also seen in some nonresponders.

TCRdb's copy holds only in-frame clones and misses some; the assay was immunoSEQ multiplex PCR. The sample yields roughly 80,000 clones, 90% seen once. In regard to this clone: Its antigen is currently unknown.

This TCR was recovered from an adult with an advanced solid tumor such as melanoma, head and neck, liver or kidney cancer. This specimen was CD4+ or CD8+ T cells sorted from blood, taken in a trial of the OX40 agonist ivuxolimab.

CDR3 DNA sequence: TGTGCCAGTAGTATCCGTAGCTCTAGCGGGAGTCGCCCCGGGGAGCTGTTTTTT. It encodes CASSIRSSSGSRPGELFF. The V gene is TRBV19, the J gene TRBJ2-2, with 10 bases aligning to TRBD2. V was pared by 3 bases and J by 6 bases, with 13 bases of the junction left unmatched. From germline, CDR1 is LNHDA and CDR2 SQIVND (reference sequence). The CDR3 spans 18 residues. The full variable domain, rest sourced from reference TRBV19 and TRBJ2-2, is DGGITQSPKYLFRKEGQNVTLSCEQNLNHDAMYWYRQDPGQGLRLIYYSQIVNDFQKGDIAEGYSVSREKKESFPLTVTSAQKNPTAFYLCASSIRSSSGSRPGELFFGEGSRLTVL.